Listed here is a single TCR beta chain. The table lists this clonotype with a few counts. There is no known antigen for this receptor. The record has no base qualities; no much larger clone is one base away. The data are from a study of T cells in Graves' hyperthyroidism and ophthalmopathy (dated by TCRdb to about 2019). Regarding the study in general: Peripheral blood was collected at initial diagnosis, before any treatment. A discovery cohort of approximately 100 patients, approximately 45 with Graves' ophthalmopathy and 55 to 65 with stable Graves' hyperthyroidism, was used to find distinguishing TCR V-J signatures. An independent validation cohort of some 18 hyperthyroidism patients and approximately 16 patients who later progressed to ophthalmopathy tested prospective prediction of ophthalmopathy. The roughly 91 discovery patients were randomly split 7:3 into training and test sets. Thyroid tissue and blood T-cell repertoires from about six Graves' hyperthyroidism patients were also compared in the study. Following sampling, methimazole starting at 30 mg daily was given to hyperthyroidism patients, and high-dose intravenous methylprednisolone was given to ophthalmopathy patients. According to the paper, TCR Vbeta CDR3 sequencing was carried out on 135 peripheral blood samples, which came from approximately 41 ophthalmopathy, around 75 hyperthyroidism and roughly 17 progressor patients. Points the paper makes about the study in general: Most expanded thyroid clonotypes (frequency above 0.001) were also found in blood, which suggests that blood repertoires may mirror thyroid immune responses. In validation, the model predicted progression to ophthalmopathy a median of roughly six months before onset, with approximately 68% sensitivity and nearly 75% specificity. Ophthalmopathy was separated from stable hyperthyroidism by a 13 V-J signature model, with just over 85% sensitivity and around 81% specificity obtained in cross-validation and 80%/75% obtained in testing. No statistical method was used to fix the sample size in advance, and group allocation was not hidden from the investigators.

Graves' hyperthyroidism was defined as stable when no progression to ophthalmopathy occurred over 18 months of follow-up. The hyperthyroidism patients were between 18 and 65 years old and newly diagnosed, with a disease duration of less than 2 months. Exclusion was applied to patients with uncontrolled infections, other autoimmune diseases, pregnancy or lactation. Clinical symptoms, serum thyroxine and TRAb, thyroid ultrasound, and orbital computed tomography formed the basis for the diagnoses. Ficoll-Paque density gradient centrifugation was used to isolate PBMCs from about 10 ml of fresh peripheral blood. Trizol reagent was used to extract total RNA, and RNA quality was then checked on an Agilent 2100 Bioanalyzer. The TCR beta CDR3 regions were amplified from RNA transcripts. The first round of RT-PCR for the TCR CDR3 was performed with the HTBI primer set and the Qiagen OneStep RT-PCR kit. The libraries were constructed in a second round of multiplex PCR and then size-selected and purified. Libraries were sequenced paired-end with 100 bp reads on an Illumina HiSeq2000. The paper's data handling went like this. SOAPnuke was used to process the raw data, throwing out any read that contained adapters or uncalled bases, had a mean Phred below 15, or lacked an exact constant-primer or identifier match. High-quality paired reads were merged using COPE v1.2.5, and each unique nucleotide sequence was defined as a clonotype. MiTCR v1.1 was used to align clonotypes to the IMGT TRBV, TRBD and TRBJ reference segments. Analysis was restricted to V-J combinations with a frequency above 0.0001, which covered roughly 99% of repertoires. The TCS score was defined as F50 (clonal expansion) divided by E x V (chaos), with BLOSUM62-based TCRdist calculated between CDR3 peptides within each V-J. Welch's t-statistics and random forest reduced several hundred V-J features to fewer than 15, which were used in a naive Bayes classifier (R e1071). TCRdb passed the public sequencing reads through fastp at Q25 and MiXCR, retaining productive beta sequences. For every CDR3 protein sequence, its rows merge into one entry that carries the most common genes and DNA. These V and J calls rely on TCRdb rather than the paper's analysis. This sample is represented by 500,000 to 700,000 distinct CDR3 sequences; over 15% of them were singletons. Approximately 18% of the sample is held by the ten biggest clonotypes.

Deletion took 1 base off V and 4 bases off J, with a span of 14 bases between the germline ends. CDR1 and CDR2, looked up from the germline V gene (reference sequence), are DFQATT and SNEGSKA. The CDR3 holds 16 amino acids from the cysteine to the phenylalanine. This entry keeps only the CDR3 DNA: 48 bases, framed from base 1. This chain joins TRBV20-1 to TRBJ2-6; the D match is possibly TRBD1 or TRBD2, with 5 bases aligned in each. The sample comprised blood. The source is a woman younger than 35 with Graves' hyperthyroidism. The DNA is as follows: TGCAGTGCTAGAGGAATTGGGGGTTCCGGGGCCAACGTCCTGACTTTC. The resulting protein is CSARGIGGSGANVLTF.